The 25 T cell receptor beta chains given below trace back to one sample, sequenced in a study of CD8 T cells in ankylosing spondylitis. Study findings and constraints: One TCR beta motif, made up of eight highly homologous variants, appeared characteristic of ankylosing spondylitis blood.

Each CDR3 protein is one row after TCRdb ran MiXCR on the 5' RACE reads. The table includes roughly 700,000 distinct CDR3 sequences, around 19% detected once. These TCRs are of unknown antigen specificity. Sequencing was performed on blood, either unsorted or a sorted T cell fraction (not recorded which). The source is a male donor with ankylosing spondylitis.

This clonotype occurred a few times. V is TRBV18 and J is TRBJ2-5; D uncertain. Germline V CDR1 and CDR2: KGHSH, LQKENI. The CDR3 totals 14 residues. V was shortened by 4 bases and J by 4 bases, with 13 bases between the two germline ends. The CDR3 protein is CASSQRELAETQYF. Written as DNA, the CDR3 is TGTGCCAGCTCACAAAGGGAACTGGCAGAGACCCAGTACTTC.

This clonotype came up a few times. V and J are TRBV11-3 and TRBJ2-1; TRBD1 matches 12 bases. Per the germline V gene, CDR1 is SGHNT and CDR2 is YENEEA. CDR3 length: 14 residues. Losses at the gene ends were 5 bases for V and 8 bases for J; bases not matched to a gene: 4. CDR3 protein: CASSPGQGAHEQFF. The CDR3 nucleotides read TGTGCCAGCAGCCCGGGACAGGGGGCTCATGAGCAGTTCTTC.

The chain employs TRBV9 and TRBJ2-3; D unclear. The germline V and J ends were trimmed by 3 bases and 4 bases, with 18 bases remaining between them. The V gene's germline CDR1 is SGDLS and CDR2 YYNGEE. The CDR3 sequence is 16 residues long. The CDR3 coding sequence is TGTGCCAGCAGCGCTAGGAGATTCCCCACCCCAGATACGCAGTATTTT. It encodes CASSARRFPTPDTQYF.

The chain's CDR3 is CASSTVAGVGNEQFF. The CDR3 region has the DNA TGCGCCAGCAGCACGGTAGCGGGAGTTGGAAATGAGCAGTTCTTC. This chain connects TRBV5-1 to TRBJ2-1, with TRBD2 identical over 9 bases. V lost 4 bases, J lost 7 bases, and 9 bases stayed unmatched. CDR1 is SGHRS, CDR2 YFSETQ, per germline. The CDR3 covers 15 residues.

The V and J genes are TRBV7-9 and TRBJ1-4; possible D gene TRBD1, 5 bases. V lost 8 bases, J lost 10 bases, and 20 bases lay in between. Germline CDR1 reads SEHNR; CDR2 reads FQNEAQ (reference sequence). This CDR3 has 14 residues. The CDR3 protein is CASGSLGTVGKLFF. The CDR3 bases are TGTGCCAGCGGCTCCCTGGGGACCGTGGGAAAACTGTTTTTT.

The chain uses TRBV29-1 and TRBJ2-5, with D unclear. V shed 5 bases and J shed 5 bases, with 12 bases lying between them. Germline V gives CDR1 SQVTM, CDR2 ANQGSEA. The CDR3 consists of 12 residues. DNA of the CDR3: TGCAGCGTTACCGACGGTGCGGAGACCCAGTACTTC. Its protein product is CSVTDGAETQYF. The full variable domain, rest sourced from reference TRBV29-1 and TRBJ2-5, is SAVISQKPSRDICQRGTSLTIQCQVDSQVTMMFWYRQQPGQSLTLIATANQGSEATYESGFVIDKFPISRPNLTFSTLTVSNMSPEDSSIYLCSVTDGAETQYFGPGTRLLVL.

The V call is TRBV12-3 or TRBV12-4, the J call TRBJ2-3; D may correspond to TRBD1 or TRBD2 (5 bases each). V lost 7 bases and J lost 2, with 16 bases in between. The CDR3 sequence is 15 residues long. CDR3 nucleotides: TGTGCCAGCAAAGCCCGGGACCTACCCACAGATACGCAGTATTTT. Its translation: CASKARDLPTDTQYF.

This clonotype was seen only a few times. The genes are TRBV5-1 and TRBJ2-2; TRBD2 matches 11 bases. V was clipped by 8 bases and J by 5 bases; unmatched bases: 8. The CDR3 sequence is 15 residues long. The V gene's germline CDR1 is SGHRS and CDR2 YFSETQ. This chain's CDR3 is CASEGTSGGTGELFF. CDR3 nucleotides: TGCGCCAGTGAAGGAACTAGCGGGGGTACCGGGGAGCTGTTTTTT.

The rearrangement links TRBV5-6 to TRBJ2-6, with D possibly being TRBD1 or TRBD2 (5 bases each). This CDR3 region has 18 residues. Germline assignment: CDR1 SGHDT and CDR2 YYEEEE. V shed 1 base and J shed 0 bases, with 14 bases lying between them. In nucleotides, the CDR3 is TGTGCCAGCAGCTTGCGAGGGGTTCGCAGCTCTGGGGCCAACGTCCTGACTTTC. Translating it yields CASSLRGVRSSGANVLTF.

The V call is TRBV7-9, the J call TRBJ2-1, with a tentative D call TRBD1 (5 bases). Germline CDR1 SEHNR, CDR2 FQNEAQ (reference sequence). Trimming removed 6 bases at V and 10 bases at J, with 13 bases between. This CDR3 spans 12 amino acids. This chain's CDR3 is CASRTDMAEQFF. CDR3 nucleotides: TGTGCCAGCAGAACGGACATGGCCGAGCAGTTCTTC.

The V and J genes are TRBV4-1 and TRBJ1-1; no clear D. Trimming took off 3 bases at V and 4 bases at J, with 15 bases between the two ends. The CDR3 extends over 15 amino acids. Germline assignment: CDR1 MGHRA and CDR2 YSYEKL. For the CDR3, the DNA is TGCGCCAGCAGCCAGTGGGGTACGGGGAGCACTGAAGCTTTCTTT. Translating gives CASSQWGTGSTEAFF.

The chain carries TRBV3-1 and TRBJ1-1; no clear D gene. Germline CDR1 reads LGHDT; CDR2 reads YNNKEL (reference sequence). V was trimmed by 0 bases and J by 9 bases, leaving 8 bases between them. This CDR3 is 12 amino acids long. The CDR3 sequence: CASSQEAHKAFF. In DNA, the CDR3 is TGTGCCAGCAGCCAAGAGGCGCATAAAGCTTTCTTT.

The rearrangement joins TRBV3-1 to TRBJ1-6; D call uncertain. The CDR3 loop spans 13 amino acids. Germline CDR1 reads LGHDT; CDR2 reads YNNKEL (reference sequence). V was cut by 0 bases and J by 9 bases, with 6 bases left in between. The CDR3 loop is CASSQETGSPLHF. The CDR3 nucleotides read TGTGCCAGCAGCCAAGAGACGGGTTCACCCCTCCACTTT.

This sequence joins TRBV5-1 and TRBJ2-1; TRBD2 matches at 14 bases. The J segment lost 10 bases and the V segment lost 3 bases, leaving 9 bases of the junction unmatched. CDR1 and CDR2 from the germline V gene are SGHRS and YFSETQ. The CDR3 is made up of 16 amino acids. The CDR3 loop reads CASSSGLAGGAGEQFF. CDR3 DNA sequence: TGCGCCAGCAGCTCAGGACTAGCGGGGGGTGCGGGAGAGCAGTTCTTC. The entire variable domain, with the rest obtained from reference TRBV5-1 and TRBJ2-1, is as follows: KAGVTQTPRYLIKTRGQQVTLSCSPISGHRSVSWYQQTPGQGLQFLFEYFSETQRNKGNFPGRFSGRQFSNSRSEMNVSTLELGDSALYLCASSSGLAGGAGEQFFGPGTRLTVL.

CDR3 nucleotide sequence: TGCAGCGTTTCGACGAACCTGGGAGAGACCCAGTACTTC. It specifies CSVSTNLGETQYF. The chain carries TRBV29-1 and TRBJ2-5; D unresolved. This CDR3 comprises 13 residues. Germline CDR1 SQVTM, CDR2 ANQGSEA. Trimming cost V 5 bases and J 4 bases, with 14 bases left between them.

This clonotype came up a few times. The chain is built from TRBV5-1 and TRBJ1-4; D possibly corresponds to TRBD1 (6 bases). Per germline, CDR1 SGHRS and CDR2 YFSETQ. The CDR3 length is 17 residues. The germline V and J ends were trimmed by 4 bases and 0 bases, with 16 bases remaining between them. In nucleotides, the CDR3 is TGCGCCAGCAGCGCCGGGACACGGAGACCAACTAATGAAAAACTGTTTTTT. Translating gives CASSAGTRRPTNEKLFF.

The chain carries TRBV29-1 and TRBJ2-1; D could derive from TRBD1 or TRBD2 (5 bases each). Trimming pared 4 bases from V and 0 bases from J, leaving 16 bases between. Germline lookup yields CDR1 SQVTM and CDR2 ANQGSEA. The CDR3 is 16 residues long. CDR3 protein: CSVATQWGNSYNEQFF. The CDR3 nucleotides read TGCAGCGTTGCGACTCAGTGGGGGAACTCCTACAATGAGCAGTTCTTC.

Only a few counts were recorded for this clonotype. This chain uses TRBV20-1 with TRBJ2-1; D might be TRBD2 (6 bases). Trimming shortened V by 6 bases and J by 7 bases, and 13 bases separated the two germline ends. CDR3 length equals 12 residues. Germline values: CDR1 DFQATT, CDR2 SNEGSKA (reference sequence). Here the CDR3 DNA reads TGCAGTGCCCGGGAGACAGCGAATGAGCAGTTCTTC. It yields the protein CSARETANEQFF.

This clonotype was detected a few times. J is TRBJ1-2 and V is TRBV12-3 or TRBV12-4; the match to TRBD1 covers 8 bases. The CDR3 loop spans 17 amino acids. V shed 6 bases and J 0 bases; nucleotides not matched to a gene: 12. CDR3 sequence: CASSPNEGQGSNYGYTF. CDR3 nucleotides: TGTGCCAGCAGCCCCAACGAAGGACAGGGCTCTAACTATGGCTACACCTTC.

This clonotype has just a few counts. The chain combines TRBV20-1 with TRBJ2-1; D could derive from TRBD1 or TRBD2 (5 bases each). The V end lost 5 bases, the J end lost 3 bases, and 14 bases lay between the germline ends. The CDR3 runs to 14 residues. Germline CDR1 is DFQATT and CDR2 is SNEGSKA (reference sequence). This CDR3 is CSARRDDNYNEQFF. The DNA for the CDR3 is TGCAGTGCTCGTCGGGACGACAACTACAATGAGCAGTTCTTC.

This clonotype came up a few times. The CDR3 loop reads CASSPRQGRDTLFTDTQYF. For the CDR3, the DNA is TGTGCCAGCAGCCCCCGACAGGGGAGGGACACTCTCTTCACAGATACGCAGTATTTT. The chain uses TRBV11-2 and TRBJ2-3; a possible D gene is TRBD1 (8 bases). This CDR3 has 19 amino acids. Between the trimmed V and J ends, which lost 5 bases and 2 bases, there was a span of 26 bases. Per germline, CDR1 SGHAT and CDR2 FQNNGV.

The chain has TRBV12-3 or TRBV12-4 and TRBJ2-7; no clear D. This CDR3 comprises 16 residues. V gave up 2 bases and J gave up 0 bases, with 14 bases separating them. CDR3 sequence reads: CASSLTAGSLSYEQYF. The CDR3 region has the DNA TGTGCCAGCAGTTTAACTGCAGGTTCCCTCTCCTACGAGCAGTACTTC.

This clonotype has only a few counts. The chain couples TRBV7-9 to TRBJ2-1; 8 bases map to TRBD1. The V and J ends lost 0 bases and 5 bases, in that order; junction bases with no gene match: 6. The CDR3 extends over 16 amino acids. Germline assignment: CDR1 SEHNR and CDR2 FQNEAQ (reference sequence). The CDR3 DNA follows: TGTGCCAGCAGCTTAGCTGGGACAGGACCTCACAATGAGCAGTTCTTC. Translating it yields CASSLAGTGPHNEQFF. The whole variable domain, remainder taken from reference TRBV7-9 and TRBJ2-1, is DTGVSQNPRHKITKRGQNVTFRCDPISEHNRLYWYRQTLGQGPEFLTYFQNEAQLEKSRLLSDRFSAERPKGSFSTLEIQRTEQGDSAMYLCASSLAGTGPHNEQFFGPGTRLTVL.

Here the CDR3 DNA reads TGTGCCATCAGTGAGACTAGCGGGAGGACGTACAATGAGCAGTTCTTC. It specifies CAISETSGRTYNEQFF. The gene calls are TRBV10-3 and TRBJ2-1; the match to TRBD2 covers 12 bases. V shed 2 bases and J 4 bases; nucleotides not matched to a gene: 3. From germline, CDR1 is ENHRY and CDR2 SYGVKD. This CDR3 has 16 residues.

In its sample, this clonotype was seen a few times. V usage is TRBV29-1 and J usage is TRBJ1-1, with 7 bases identical to TRBD1. CDR1 and CDR2 from the germline V gene are SQVTM and ANQGSEA. V lost 4 bases and J lost 1; bases outside the gene matches: 0. The CDR3 runs 12 residues. CDR3 loop: CSVGDRNTEAFF. In DNA form, the CDR3 reads TGCAGCGTTGGGGACAGGAACACTGAAGCTTTCTTT.